This TCR beta chain came from a study of cytomegalovirus exposure and HLA in healthy donors. The V gene's germline CDR1 is MGHRA and CDR2 YSYEKL. V dropped 3 bases and J dropped 7; count of bases not matched to a gene: 18. This CDR3 spans 18 amino acids. In the case of this clone: The antigen remains undetermined.

PCR employed 60 Vbeta and 13 Jbeta primers. Assay used: immunoSEQ multiplex PCR; TCRdb lists only in-frame clones, some missing. The repertoire consists of 140,000 or so clones, with over 60% occurring once and the leading ten covering roughly 2.1%. Whole-study findings and limits: TCR beta V- and J-gene trimming, according to a later analysis, was linked to a missense DCLRE1C variant.

This receptor was obtained from a man in his forties in good health and CMV-seronegative. V usage is TRBV4-1 and J usage is TRBJ2-1; 7 bases align to TRBD2. Sequenced sample: PBMCs. CDR3 sequence: CASSHPPRWGRDGNEQFF. The CDR3 DNA sequence: TGCGCCAGCAGCCATCCCCCCCGGTGGGGGAGGGACGGGAATGAGCAGTTCTTC.